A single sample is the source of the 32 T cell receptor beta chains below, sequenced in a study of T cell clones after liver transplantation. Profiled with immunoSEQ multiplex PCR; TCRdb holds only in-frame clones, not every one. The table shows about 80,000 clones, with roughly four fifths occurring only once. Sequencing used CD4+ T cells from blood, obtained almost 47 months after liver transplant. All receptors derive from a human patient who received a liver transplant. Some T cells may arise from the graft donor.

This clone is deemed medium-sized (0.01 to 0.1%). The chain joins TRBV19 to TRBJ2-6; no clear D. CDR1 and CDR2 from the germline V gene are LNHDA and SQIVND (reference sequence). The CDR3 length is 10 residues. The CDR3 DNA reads TGTGCATCTGGGGCCAACGTCCTGACTTTC. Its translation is CASGANVLTF.

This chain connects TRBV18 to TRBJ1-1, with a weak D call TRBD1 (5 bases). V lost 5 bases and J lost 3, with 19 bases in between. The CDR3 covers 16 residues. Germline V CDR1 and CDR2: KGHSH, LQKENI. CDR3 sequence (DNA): TGTGCCAGCTCAGAATATTGGAGGGGCCAGGACACTGAAGCTTTCTTT. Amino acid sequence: CASSEYWRGQDTEAFF.

As DNA, the CDR3 is TGTGCCAGCAGCTTAGGCAGGAGAGTAGGCGGCTACACCTTC. This codes for CASSLGRRVGGYTF. The rearrangement links TRBV13 to TRBJ1-2; D uncertain. This CDR3 spans 14 amino acids. The germline CDR1 and CDR2 sequences are PRHDT and FYEKMQ (reference sequence). V shed 0 bases and J shed 8 bases, with 13 bases lying between them.

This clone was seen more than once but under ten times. CDR3 nucleotide sequence: TGTGCCAGCAGTGTGACAGCTAACTATGGCTACACCTTC. Translation: CASSVTANYGYTF. This rearrangement joins TRBV25-1 to TRBJ1-2; tentatively, D is TRBD1 (5 bases). In germline, CDR1 is MGHDK, CDR2 SYGVNS. This CDR3 region has 13 residues. Trimming removed 4 bases at V and 0 bases at J, with 6 bases between.

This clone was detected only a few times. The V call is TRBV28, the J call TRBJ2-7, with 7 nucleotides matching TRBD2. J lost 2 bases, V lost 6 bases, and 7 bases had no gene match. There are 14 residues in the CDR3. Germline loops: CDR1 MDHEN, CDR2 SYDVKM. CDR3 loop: CASRPGGTPYEQYF. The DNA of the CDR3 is TGTGCCAGCAGGCCCGGGGGGACTCCCTACGAGCAGTACTTC.

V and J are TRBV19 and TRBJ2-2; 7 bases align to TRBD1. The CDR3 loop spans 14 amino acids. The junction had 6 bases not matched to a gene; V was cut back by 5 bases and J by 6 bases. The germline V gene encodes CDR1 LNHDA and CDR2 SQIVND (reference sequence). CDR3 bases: TGTGCCAGTAGTCCGCGACAGGGTCCCGGGGAGCTGTTTTTT. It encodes CASSPRQGPGELFF. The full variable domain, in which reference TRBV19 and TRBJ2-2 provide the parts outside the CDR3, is DGGITQSPKYLFRKEGQNVTLSCEQNLNHDAMYWYRQDPGQGLRLIYYSQIVNDFQKGDIAEGYSVSREKKESFPLTVTSAQKNPTAFYLCASSPRQGPGELFFGEGSRLTVL.

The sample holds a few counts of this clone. As DNA, the CDR3 is TGTGCCAGCATGGGTAGGGGGCAAAGCAATCAGCCCCAGCATTTT. This sequence encodes CASMGRGQSNQPQHF. The chain joins TRBV6-1 to TRBJ1-5; 7 nucleotides match TRBD1. Per germline, CDR1 MNHNS and CDR2 SASEGT. The CDR3 runs 15 residues. With 7 bases clipped from V and 1 base from J, the junction kept 7 bases outside the gene matches.

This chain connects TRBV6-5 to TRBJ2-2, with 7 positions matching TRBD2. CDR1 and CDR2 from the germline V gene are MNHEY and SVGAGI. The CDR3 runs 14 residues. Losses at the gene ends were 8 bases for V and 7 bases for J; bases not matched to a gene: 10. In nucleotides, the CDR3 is TGTGCCAGCCGCGTTAGGGGAGGGGTCGGGGAGCTGTTTTTT. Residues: CASRVRGGVGELFF.

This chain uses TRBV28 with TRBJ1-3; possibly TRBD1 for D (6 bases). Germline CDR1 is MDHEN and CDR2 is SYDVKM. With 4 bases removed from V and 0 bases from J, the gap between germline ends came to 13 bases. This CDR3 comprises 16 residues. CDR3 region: CASSYPGQNSGNTIYF. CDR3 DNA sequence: TGTGCCAGCAGTTATCCGGGACAAAACTCTGGAAACACCATATATTTT.

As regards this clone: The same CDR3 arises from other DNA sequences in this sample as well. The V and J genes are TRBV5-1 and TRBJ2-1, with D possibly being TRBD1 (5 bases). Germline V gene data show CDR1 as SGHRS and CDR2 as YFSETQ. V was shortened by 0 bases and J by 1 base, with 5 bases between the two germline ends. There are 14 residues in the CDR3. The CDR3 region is CASSLGQSYNEQFF. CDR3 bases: TGCGCCAGCAGCTTGGGACAGTCCTACAATGAGCAGTTCTTC.

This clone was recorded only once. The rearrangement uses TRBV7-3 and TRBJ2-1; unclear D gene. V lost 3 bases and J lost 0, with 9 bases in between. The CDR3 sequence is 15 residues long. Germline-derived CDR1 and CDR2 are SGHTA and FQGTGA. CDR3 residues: CASSFAYSSYNEQFF. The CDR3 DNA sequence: TGTGCCAGCAGCTTCGCTTACAGCTCCTACAATGAGCAGTTCTTC. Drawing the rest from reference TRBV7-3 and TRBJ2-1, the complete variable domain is GAGVSQTPSNKVTEKGKYVELRCDPISGHTALYWYRQSLGQGPEFLIYFQGTGAADDSGLPNDRFFAVRPEGSVSTLKIQRTERGDSAVYLCASSFAYSSYNEQFFGPGTRLTVL.

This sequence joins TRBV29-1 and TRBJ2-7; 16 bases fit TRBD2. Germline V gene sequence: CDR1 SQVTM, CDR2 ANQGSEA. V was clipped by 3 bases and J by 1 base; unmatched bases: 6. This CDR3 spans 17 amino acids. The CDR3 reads CSVDSGLAGGGSYEQYF. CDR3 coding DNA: TGCAGCGTTGATTCGGGACTAGCGGGAGGGGGGTCCTACGAGCAGTACTTC.

In DNA, the CDR3 is TGCAGTGCAGGACGGATTGAAGCTTTCTTT. The encoded protein is CSAGRIEAFF. This sequence joins TRBV20-1 and TRBJ1-1, with no clear D. V was pared by 6 bases and J by 7 bases, with 9 bases between. This CDR3 is built from 10 residues. Germline CDR1 and CDR2: DFQATT and SNEGSKA (reference sequence).

CDR3 sequence: CSVEDALGTEAFF. Here the CDR3 DNA reads TGCAGCGTTGAAGACGCCTTGGGCACTGAAGCTTTCTTT. The V and J genes are TRBV29-1 and TRBJ1-1; D is undetermined. CDR1 is SQVTM and CDR2 is ANQGSEA in the germline V gene. This CDR3 is 13 amino acids long. Trimming shortened V by 0 bases and J by 4 bases, and 9 bases separated the two germline ends.

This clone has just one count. In DNA form, the CDR3 reads TGTGCCAGCAGCCGGACTAGCGGGAGTAGCGAGCAGTACTTC. It specifies CASSRTSGSSEQYF. The chain is built from TRBV7-2 and TRBJ2-7; 13 bases fit TRBD2. The V and J ends lost 5 bases and 6 bases, in that order; junction bases with no gene match: 4. The CDR3 has 14 amino acids. Per germline, CDR1 SGHTA and CDR2 FQGNSA. Drawing the rest from reference TRBV7-2 and TRBJ2-7, the complete variable domain is GAGVSQSPSNKVTEKGKDVELRCDPISGHTALYWYRQSLGQGLEFLIYFQGNSAPDKSGLPSDRFSAERTGGSVSTLTIQRTQQEDSAVYLCASSRTSGSSEQYFGPGTRLTVT.

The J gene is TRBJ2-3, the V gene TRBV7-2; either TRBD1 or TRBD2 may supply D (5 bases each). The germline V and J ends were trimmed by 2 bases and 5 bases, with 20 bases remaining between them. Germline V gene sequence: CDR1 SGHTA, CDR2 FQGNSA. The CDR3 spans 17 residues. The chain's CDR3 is CASSLLPSGGAVDTQYF. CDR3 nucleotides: TGTGCCAGCAGCTTACTGCCGAGCGGTGGGGCGGTAGATACGCAGTATTTT. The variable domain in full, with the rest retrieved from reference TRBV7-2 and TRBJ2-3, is GAGVSQSPSNKVTEKGKDVELRCDPISGHTALYWYRQSLGQGLEFLIYFQGNSAPDKSGLPSDRFSAERTGGSVSTLTIQRTQQEDSAVYLCASSLLPSGGAVDTQYFGPGTRLTVL.

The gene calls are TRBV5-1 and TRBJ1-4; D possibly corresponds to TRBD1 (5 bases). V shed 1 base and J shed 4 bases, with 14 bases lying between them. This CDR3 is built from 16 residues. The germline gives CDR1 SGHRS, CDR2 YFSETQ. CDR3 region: CASSLSGAALNEKLFF. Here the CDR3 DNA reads TGCGCCAGCAGCTTGAGTGGGGCAGCTCTTAATGAAAAACTGTTTTTT.

CDR3 sequence (DNA): TGTGCCAGCAGCTTGGAAGGGGTTCAATCTGGGGCCAACGTCCTGACTTTC. This gives the protein CASSLEGVQSGANVLTF. V usage is TRBV5-4 and J usage is TRBJ2-6; TRBD1 is a possible D gene (5 bases). CDR1 is SGHNT and CDR2 is YYREEE in the germline V gene (reference sequence). The V and J ends lost 0 bases and 1 base respectively, with 11 bases between them. The CDR3 is 17 amino acids.

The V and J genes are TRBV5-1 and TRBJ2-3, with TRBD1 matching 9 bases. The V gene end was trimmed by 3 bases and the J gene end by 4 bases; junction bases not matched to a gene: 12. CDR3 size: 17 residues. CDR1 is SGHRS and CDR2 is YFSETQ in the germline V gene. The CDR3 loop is CASSSPQGAGVADTQYF. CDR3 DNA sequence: TGCGCCAGCAGCTCGCCACAGGGGGCTGGTGTTGCAGATACGCAGTATTTT.

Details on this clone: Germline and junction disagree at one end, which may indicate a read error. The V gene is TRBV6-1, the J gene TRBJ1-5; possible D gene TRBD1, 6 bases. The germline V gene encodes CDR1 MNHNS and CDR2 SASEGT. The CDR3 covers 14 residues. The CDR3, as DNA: TGTGCCAGCAGCCCTCGGGGGGGCAACCAGCCCCAGCATTTT. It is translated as CASSPRGGNQPQHF.

CDR3 in DNA: TGTGCCAGCACCCTGGACAGGGGTCCGTACGAGCAGTACTTC. It specifies CASTLDRGPYEQYF. The rearrangement uses TRBV2 and TRBJ2-7; 9 nucleotides match TRBD1. V shed 7 bases and J 4 bases; nucleotides not matched to a gene: 8. CDR3 length: 14 residues. The germline V gene has CDR1 SNHLY and CDR2 FYNNEI.

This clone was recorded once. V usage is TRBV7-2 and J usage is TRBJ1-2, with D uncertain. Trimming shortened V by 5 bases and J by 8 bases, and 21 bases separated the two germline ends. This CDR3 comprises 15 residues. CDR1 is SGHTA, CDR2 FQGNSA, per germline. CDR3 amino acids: CASSLEPRAVGGYTF. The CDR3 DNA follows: TGTGCCAGCAGCCTAGAACCAAGGGCGGTAGGCGGCTACACCTTC.

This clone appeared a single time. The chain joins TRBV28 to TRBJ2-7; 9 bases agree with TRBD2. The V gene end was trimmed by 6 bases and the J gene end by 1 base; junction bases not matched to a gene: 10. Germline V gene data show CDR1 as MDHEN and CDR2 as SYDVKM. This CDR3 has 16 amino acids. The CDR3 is CASSPGGLAVSYEQYF. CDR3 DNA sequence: TGTGCCAGCAGCCCGGGGGGACTAGCAGTATCCTACGAGCAGTACTTC.

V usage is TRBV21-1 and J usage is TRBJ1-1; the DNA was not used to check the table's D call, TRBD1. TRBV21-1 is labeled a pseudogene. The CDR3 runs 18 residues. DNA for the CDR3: TGTGCCAGCAGCCAGGGGGGTGGGTCTGTCCCACAGGACACTGAAGCTTTCTTT. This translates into CASSQGGGSVPQDTEAFF.

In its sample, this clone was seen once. The CDR3 bases are TGTGCCAGTAGTATAGAGGGAGGCGATACGCAGTATTTT. Its protein product is CASSIEGGDTQYF. V is TRBV19 and J is TRBJ2-3; TRBD2 might be the D (6 bases). Between the trimmed V and J ends, which lost 0 bases and 6 bases, there was a span of 7 bases. In germline, CDR1 is LNHDA, CDR2 SQIVND (reference sequence). CDR3 length: 13 amino acids.

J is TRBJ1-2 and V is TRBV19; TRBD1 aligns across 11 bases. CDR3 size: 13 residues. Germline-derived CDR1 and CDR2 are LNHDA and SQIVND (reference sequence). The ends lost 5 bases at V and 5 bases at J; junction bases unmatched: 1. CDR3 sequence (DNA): TGTGCCAGTAGTTGGGACAGGGGGTATGGCTACACCTTC. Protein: CASSWDRGYGYTF.

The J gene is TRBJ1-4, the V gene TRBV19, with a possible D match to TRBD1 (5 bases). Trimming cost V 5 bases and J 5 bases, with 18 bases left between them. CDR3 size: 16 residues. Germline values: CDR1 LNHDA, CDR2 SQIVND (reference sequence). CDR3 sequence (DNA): TGTGCCAGTAGTTTCGCTCCAGGGATATGGAATGAAAAACTGTTTTTT. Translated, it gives CASSFAPGIWNEKLFF.

CDR3 sequence reads: CASSLDRTSYEQYF. In DNA form, the CDR3 reads TGTGCCAGCAGCTTGGACAGGACCTCCTACGAGCAGTACTTC. J is TRBJ2-7 and V is TRBV5-4; D may be TRBD1 (5 bases). The CDR3 length is 14 residues. CDR1 and CDR2 (germline): SGHNT, YYREEE (reference sequence). The germline V and J ends were trimmed by 0 bases and 0 bases, with 7 bases remaining between them.

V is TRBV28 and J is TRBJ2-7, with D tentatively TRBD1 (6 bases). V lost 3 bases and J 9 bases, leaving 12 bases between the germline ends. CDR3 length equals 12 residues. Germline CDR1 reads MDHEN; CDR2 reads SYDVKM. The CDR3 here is CASSLAQGRQYF. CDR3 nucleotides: TGTGCCAGCAGTTTGGCGCAGGGGAGGCAGTACTTC.

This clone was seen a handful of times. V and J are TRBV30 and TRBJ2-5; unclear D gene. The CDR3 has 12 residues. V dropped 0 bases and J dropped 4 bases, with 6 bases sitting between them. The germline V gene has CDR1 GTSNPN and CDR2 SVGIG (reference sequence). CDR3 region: CAWSVLLETQYF. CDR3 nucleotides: TGTGCCTGGAGTGTACTGCTAGAGACCCAGTACTTC.

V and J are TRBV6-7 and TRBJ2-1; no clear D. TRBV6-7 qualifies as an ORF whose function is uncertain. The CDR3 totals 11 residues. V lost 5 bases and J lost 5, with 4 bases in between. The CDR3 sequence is CASSRHNEQFF. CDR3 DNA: TGTGCCAGCAGTCGTCACAATGAGCAGTTCTTC.

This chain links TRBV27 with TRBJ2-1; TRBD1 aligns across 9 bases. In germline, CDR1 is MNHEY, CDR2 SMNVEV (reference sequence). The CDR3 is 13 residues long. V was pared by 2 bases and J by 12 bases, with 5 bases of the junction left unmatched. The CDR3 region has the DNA TGTGCCAGCAGTTTAGCCTGGACAGGGGTGCAGTTCTTC. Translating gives CASSLAWTGVQFF.